Below are 8 T cell receptor beta chains sequenced from a single sample in a study of cytomegalovirus exposure and HLA in healthy donors (dated 2017 in TCRdb). The library was built by means of the immunoSEQ multiplex PCR assay. The multiplex PCR relied on a mix of 60 forward primers for TCR Vbeta segments and 13 reverse primers for TCR Jbeta segments. TCRdb re-hosts the immuneACCESS table, in-frame sequences only. Its copies lack some clones; in the studies checked, an unresolved V gene accounts for under half of them, and the cause for the rest is not known. The sample contains 100,000 to 150,000 clones, around 80% of them found a single time. Roughly 3% of the sample lies in the top ten. The sequenced sample consisted of PBMCs. These receptor sequences come from a middle-aged man in good health and CMV-seronegative.

The V gene is TRBV15, the J gene TRBJ1-6, with a possible D match to TRBD1 (5 bases). Trimming removed 1 base from V and 5 bases from J, with 12 bases in between. The CDR3 has 16 residues. In germline, CDR1 is LNHNV, CDR2 YYDKDF (reference sequence). In DNA, the CDR3 is TGTGCCACCAGCAGAGTTCGGACACTGGATAATTCACCCCTCCACTTT. Translation gives CATSRVRTLDNSPLHF. Full variable domain (rest looked up from reference TRBV15 and TRBJ1-6): DAMVIQNPRYQVTQFGKPVTLSCSQTLNHNVMYWYQQKSSQAPKLLFHYYDKDFNNEADTPDNFQSRRPNTSFCFLDIRSPGLGDTAMYLCATSRVRTLDNSPLHFGNGTRLTVT.

This clone appeared a few times. This chain connects TRBV5-5 to TRBJ1-6, with 7 bases identical to TRBD1. CDR1 is SGHKS, CDR2 YYEKEE, per germline (reference sequence). V was clipped by 0 bases and J by 9 bases; unmatched bases: 6. CDR3 length: 15 amino acids. CDR3 sequence: CASSLEVTGRSPLHF. CDR3 DNA sequence: TGTGCCAGCAGCTTGGAGGTGACAGGGCGTTCACCCCTCCACTTT.

The rearrangement uses TRBV2 and TRBJ1-3, with TRBD1 identical over 8 bases. In germline, CDR1 is SNHLY, CDR2 FYNNEI. The CDR3 is 19 residues long. V lost 2 bases to trimming and J lost 0 bases; unmatched junction nucleotides: 12. The CDR3 spells CASSEIASDRDFSGNTIYF. CDR3 DNA: TGTGCCAGCAGTGAAATAGCCTCGGACAGGGATTTCTCTGGAAACACCATATATTTT.

CDR3 nucleotides: TGTGCCAGCAGCTTGGCGAGCGGATACTCCTACGAGCAGTACTTC. Its protein is CASSLASGYSYEQYF. The chain employs TRBV7-9 and TRBJ2-7, with a weak D call TRBD2 (5 bases). CDR1 and CDR2 (germline): SEHNR, FQNEAQ (reference sequence). Between the trimmed V and J ends, which lost 3 bases and 0 bases, there was a span of 12 bases. The CDR3 totals 15 residues.

The CDR3, as DNA: TGTGCCAGCAGATTGACAGGAAACAGCAATCAGCCCCAGCATTTT. Protein product: CASRLTGNSNQPQHF. The chain employs TRBV6-1 and TRBJ1-5; possibly TRBD1 for D (6 bases). CDR1 and CDR2 from the germline V gene are MNHNS and SASEGT. The V and J ends lost 6 bases and 1 base respectively, with 13 bases between them. This CDR3 spans 15 amino acids.

The chain carries TRBV5-6 and TRBJ1-2, with 7 positions matching TRBD1. Germline V CDR1 and CDR2: SGHDT, YYEEEE. V lost 1 base to trimming and J lost 7 bases; unmatched junction nucleotides: 7. This CDR3 region has 14 residues. CDR3 nucleotides: TGTGCCAGCAGCTTGAACAGGGGTGGGAGTGGCTACACCTTC. This translates into CASSLNRGGSGYTF.

The CDR3 DNA follows: TGTGCCAGAGAGGCGGGCACTGAAGCTTTCTTT. It translates to CAREAGTEAFF. V and J are TRBV30 and TRBJ1-1, with D hard to call. Looked up from germline, CDR1 is GTSNPN and CDR2 is SVGIG (reference sequence). Trimming left V 8 bases short and J 4 bases short, with 11 bases between. The CDR3 totals 11 residues.

This clone was seen a single time. This chain uses TRBV9 with TRBJ1-1; 11 positions match TRBD1. V shed 3 bases and J 0 bases; nucleotides not matched to a gene: 4. Germline V gives CDR1 SGDLS, CDR2 YYNGEE. This CDR3 is built from 16 residues. The CDR3 protein is CASSERTGGMNTEAFF. In nucleotides, the CDR3 is TGTGCCAGCAGCGAAAGGACAGGGGGCATGAACACTGAAGCTTTCTTT.